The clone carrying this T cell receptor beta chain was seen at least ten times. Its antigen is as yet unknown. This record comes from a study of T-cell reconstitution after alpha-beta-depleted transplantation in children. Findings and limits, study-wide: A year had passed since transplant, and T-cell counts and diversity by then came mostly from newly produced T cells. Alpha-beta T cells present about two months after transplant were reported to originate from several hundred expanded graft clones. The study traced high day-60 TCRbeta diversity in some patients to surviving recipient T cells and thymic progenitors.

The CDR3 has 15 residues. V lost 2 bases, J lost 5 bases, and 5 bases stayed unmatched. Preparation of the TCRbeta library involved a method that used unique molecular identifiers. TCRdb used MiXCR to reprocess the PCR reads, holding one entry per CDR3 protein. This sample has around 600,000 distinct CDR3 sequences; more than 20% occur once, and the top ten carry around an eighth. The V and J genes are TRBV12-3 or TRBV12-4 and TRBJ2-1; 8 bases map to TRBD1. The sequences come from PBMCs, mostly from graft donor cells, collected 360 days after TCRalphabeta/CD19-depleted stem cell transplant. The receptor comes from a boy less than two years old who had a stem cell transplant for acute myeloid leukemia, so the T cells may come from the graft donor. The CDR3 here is CASSLWTGNHNEQFF. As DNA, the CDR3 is TGTGCCAGCAGTTTATGGACAGGGAACCACAATGAGCAGTTCTTC.